This TCR beta chain was captured in a study of OX40 agonist ivuxolimab in advanced cancers. Findings and limits, study-wide: Circulating CD4+ and CD8+ T cells showed clonal expansion by week 6 at 0.1 to 3.0 mg/kg. Researchers report that CD8+ T cells had, on average, more expanded clones than CD4+.

Measured with immunoSEQ multiplex PCR; TCRdb has only the in-frame clones, and not every one. This table holds roughly 17,000 clones, roughly 72% found once. Concerning this clone: Its specificity is not known.

The CDR3 consists of 15 residues. Trimming stripped 0 bases from V and 7 bases from J, with 13 bases between. Germline assignment: CDR1 LNHNV and CDR2 YYDKDF (reference sequence). Specimen: CD4+ or CD8+ T cells sorted from blood, collected in a trial of the OX40 agonist ivuxolimab. J is TRBJ2-1 and V is TRBV15; possibly TRBD1 or TRBD2 for D (5 bases each). The clonotype originates from an adult with an advanced solid tumor such as melanoma, head and neck, liver or kidney cancer. The CDR3: CATSRDTFEGNEQFF. The CDR3 DNA follows: TGTGCCACCAGCAGAGATACTTTCGAGGGGAATGAGCAGTTCTTC.